A selection of T cell receptor beta chains follows, all from one sample in a study of shared T cell receptors in the human thymus. TCRdb's table, derived via immunoSEQ multiplex PCR, lists solely in-frame clones and lacks some. The sample has approximately 580,000 clones; around 78% are singletons. The sample also formed part of further work on human thymus T cells.

Sample: thymocytes. Source of these receptors: a boy under three years old with a congenital heart defect. CDR3s include the opening cysteine and the closing phenylalanine or tryptophan. The order of the fields is V gene, J gene, CDR3 protein.

V: TRBV7-6; J: TRBJ2-7; CDR3: CASSSRTSGSYEQYF
V: TRBV14; J: TRBJ2-1; CDR3: CASSLYRVAYNEQFF
V: TRBV6-1; J: TRBJ1-1; CDR3: CASSEWRSNTEAFF
V: TRBV21-1; J: TRBJ2-6; CDR3: CASSRLADRSTSSGANVLTF
V: TRBV25-1; J: TRBJ2-1; CDR3: CASSDLNSYNEQFF
V: TRBV4-3; J: TRBJ2-7; CDR3: CASSQDSAPGQWYEQYF
V: TRBV27; J: TRBJ2-3; CDR3: CASSLSWRQREAGDTQYF
V: TRBV4-3; J: TRBJ2-7; CDR3: CASSQASGSSYEQYF
V: TRBV10-3; J: TRBJ1-2; CDR3: CAISPGQGYGYTF
V: TRBV4-1; J: TRBJ1-1; CDR3: CASSQDWIGREVNTEAFF
V: TRBV4-2; J: TRBJ1-2; CDR3: CASSPGQQPYGYTF
V: TRBV9; J: TRBJ2-3; CDR3: CASSVIGAPRDTQYF
V: TRBV7-6; J: TRBJ1-1; CDR3: CASSQGQNTEAFF
V: TRBV27; J: TRBJ2-6; CDR3: CASSSQTGVPYSGANVLTF
V: TRBV6-4; J: TRBJ1-1; CDR3: CASSSGGWSPEAFF
V: TRBV7-2; J: TRBJ2-7; CDR3: CASSLGTSGAAYEQYF
V: TRBV19; J: TRBJ2-5; CDR3: CASSTGKGRAQYF
V: TRBV28; J: TRBJ2-2; CDR3: CASRIRGGSTGELFF
V: TRBV4-3; J: TRBJ2-5; CDR3: CASSQDASVGDQETQYF
V: TRBV11-2; J: TRBJ2-7; CDR3: CASSLDIPFVRVSSYEQYF
V: TRBV11-2; J: TRBJ1-2; CDR3: CASSSPSYGYTF
V: TRBV30; J: TRBJ1-5; CDR3: CAWSGRQVLNQPQHF
V: TRBV2; J: TRBJ2-4; CDR3: CASSSRPGSVAGGGNIQYF
V: TRBV29-1; J: TRBJ1-1; CDR3: CTGQMNTEAFF
V: TRBV7-7; J: TRBJ2-5; CDR3: CASSLSGRGETQYF
V: TRBV18; J: TRBJ2-2; CDR3: CASSPERGQNTGELFF
V: TRBV5-8; J: TRBJ2-7; CDR3: CASRPPGLALPEQYF
V: TRBV28; J: TRBJ2-7; CDR3: CASSLSEKDRSYEQYF
V: TRBV20-1; J: TRBJ2-4; CDR3: CTANQEENKYF
V: TRBV7-6; J: TRBJ2-3; CDR3: CASSLGRDGTDTQYF
V: TRBV6-6; J: TRBJ1-1; CDR3: CATSGQGNTEAFF
V: TRBV5-6; J: TRBJ1-4; CDR3: CASSLDRGSEKLFF
V: TRBV6-5; J: TRBJ2-7; CDR3: CASSQDRAGEQYF
V: TRBV5-6; J: TRBJ1-3; CDR3: CASSLVTGRAGNTIYF
V: TRBV21-1; J: TRBJ1-1; CDR3: CASSLGGDTEAFF
V: TRBV30; J: TRBJ1-5; CDR3: CAWSASGTATSSNQPQHF
V: TRBV11-3; J: TRBJ2-5; CDR3: CASSHRDNPEKDF
V: TRBV25-1; J: TRBJ2-3; CDR3: CASTPEGTSGRAPDTQYF
V: TRBV5-1; J: TRBJ1-1; CDR3: CASSATGGEAFF
V: TRBV28; J: TRBJ2-4; CDR3: CASSFHPLFKRESAKNIQYF
V: TRBV27; J: TRBJ2-1; CDR3: CASSLTSGREEFF
V: TRBV2; J: TRBJ2-7; CDR3: CASSVGGGTSGRHEQYF
V: TRBV27; J: TRBJ2-2; CDR3: CASSLPREGQGGELFF
V: TRBV29-1; J: TRBJ2-7; CDR3: CSVGVGRAFTYEQYF
V: TRBV10-3; J: TRBJ1-1; CDR3: CAISESRTGVGSTEAFF
V: TRBV5-1; J: TRBJ2-2; CDR3: CASSPGAGELFF
V: TRBV4-3; J: TRBJ2-1; CDR3: CASSQDKPAGVAYNEQFF
V: TRBV6-5; J: TRBJ1-2; CDR3: CASSWDRFHYGYTF
V: TRBV11-2; J: TRBJ2-3; CDR3: CASSNKLFSGRVVDTQYF
V: TRBV15; J: TRBJ1-5; CDR3: CATSEAGRQPQHF
V: TRBV6-5; J: TRBJ1-5; CDR3: CASRLRVYSNQPQHF
V: TRBV19; J: TRBJ1-1; CDR3: CASSTSDGAEGNTEAFF
V: TRBV29-1; J: TRBJ2-7; CDR3: CSATIRGRASYEQYF
V: TRBV14; J: TRBJ2-3; CDR3: CASSEGTDTQYF
V: TRBV6-6; J: TRBJ1-4; CDR3: CASKDRSDFGEKLFF
V: TRBV4-1; J: TRBJ1-1; CDR3: CASSQERGPTGHRVACTEAFF
V: TRBV11-2; J: TRBJ1-3; CDR3: CASSLRGSAGNTIYF